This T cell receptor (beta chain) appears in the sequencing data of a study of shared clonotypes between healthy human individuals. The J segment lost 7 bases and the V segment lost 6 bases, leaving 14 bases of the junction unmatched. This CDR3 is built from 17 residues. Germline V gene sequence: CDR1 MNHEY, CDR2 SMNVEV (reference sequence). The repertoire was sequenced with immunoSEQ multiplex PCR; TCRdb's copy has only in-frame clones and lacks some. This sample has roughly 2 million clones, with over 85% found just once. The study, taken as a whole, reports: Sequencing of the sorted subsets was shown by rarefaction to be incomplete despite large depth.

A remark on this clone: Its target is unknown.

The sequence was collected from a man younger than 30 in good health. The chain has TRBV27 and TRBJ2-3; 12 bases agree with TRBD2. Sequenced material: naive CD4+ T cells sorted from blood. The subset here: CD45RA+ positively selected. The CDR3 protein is CASSLIWPSGGEHTQYF. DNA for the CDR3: TGTGCCAGCAGCCTCATCTGGCCTAGCGGGGGGGAACATACGCAGTATTTT.